This TCR beta chain was retrieved from a study of metastatic and nonmetastatic thyroid tumors. Whole-study context: Repertoires from blood and tumor or nodule tissue of malignant and benign thyroid patients were compared. General study results and limits: Malignant thyroid tumors reportedly had TCR beta diversity that was significantly higher than in benign nodules, in blood and tumor.

In the original analysis: The study built a papillary thyroid cancer distant-metastasis classifier from CDR3 differences across clinicopathological groups. TCRdb re-called the PCR reads through MiXCR. These V and J calls derive from TCRdb rather than the authors' analysis. The table includes 29,000 or so clones, under 4.5% detected once. This clone has at least ten counts. Its target is unknown. Nobody among the patients had been given any treatment before thyroid surgery. V lost 4 bases and J 4 bases, leaving 12 bases between the germline ends. Germline V lookup: CDR1 SGHRS, CDR2 YFSETQ. The CDR3 is made up of 13 amino acids.

This TCR came from a female donor with papillary thyroid cancer or a benign thyroid nodule (not recorded which). Some clones in this sample may be carry-over from other donors' samples. This chain connects TRBV5-1 to TRBJ2-7; D possibly corresponds to TRBD2 (5 bases). Input material: blood. The CDR3 sequence: CASSRDREYEQYF. The DNA for the CDR3 is TGCGCCAGCAGCCGAGACCGGGAATACGAGCAGTACTTC.